Below, 8 T cell receptor beta chains from the same sample are listed, as sequenced in a study of vaccination and CD4 T cells after COVID-19. The treatment: roughly ten-day PBMC culture with coronavirus spike peptide pools or control peptides (ViraFEST assay). For these TCRs, the target antigens are not known. Cultured CD4+ T-cell DNA underwent Oncomine TCR Beta short-read sequencing. TCRdb itself ran the PCR reads through MiXCR, one entry per CDR3 protein. Of more than 4,000 distinct CDR3 sequences in the sample, approximately 48% were seen once. Sequencing was performed on CD4+ T cells from blood, cultured in vitro. These receptors originate from a human donor who had recovered from COVID-19.

This clonotype was seen a single time. The chain employs TRBV5-4 and TRBJ2-5; 11 nucleotides align to TRBD2. Germline loops: CDR1 SGHNT, CDR2 YYREEE (reference sequence). The CDR3 has 15 residues. J was trimmed by 4 bases and V by 4 bases; bases with no gene match: 6. The CDR3 spells CASSPGLAVPETQYF. Written as DNA, the CDR3 is TGTGCCAGCAGCCCGGGACTAGCGGTTCCAGAGACCCAGTACTTC. Full variable domain (remainder filled in from reference TRBV5-4 and TRBJ2-5): ETGVTQSPTHLIKTRGQQVTLRCSSQSGHNTVSWYQQALGQGPQFIFQYYREEENGRGNFPPRFSGLQFPNYSSELNVNALELDDSALYLCASSPGLAVPETQYFGPGTRLLVL.

This clonotype showed up just a few times. The chain carries TRBV6-1 and TRBJ2-2; 8 bases are a match to TRBD2. Germline V gives CDR1 MNHNS, CDR2 SASEGT. The CDR3 totals 15 residues. V lost 5 bases, J lost 1 base, and 3 bases stayed unmatched. The chain's CDR3 is CASSLSGRNTGELFF. CDR3 sequence (DNA): TGTGCCAGCAGTCTCAGCGGGAGGAACACCGGGGAGCTGTTTTTT.

This clonotype turned up a few times. The V call is TRBV6-1, the J call TRBJ1-1; D is undetermined. This CDR3 is 14 amino acids long. Trimming shortened V by 5 bases and J by 0 bases, and 10 bases separated the two germline ends. Germline V gives CDR1 MNHNS, CDR2 SASEGT. CDR3 amino acids: CASSLIDVNTEAFF. In DNA form, the CDR3 reads TGTGCCAGCAGTCTCATCGACGTGAACACTGAAGCTTTCTTT.

This clonotype is labeled as medium-sized. The chain employs TRBV7-2 and TRBJ2-2, with D perhaps TRBD1 or TRBD2 (6 bases each). CDR3 length: 16 amino acids. CDR1 is SGHTA, CDR2 FQGNSA, per germline. The V and J ends lost 5 bases and 0 bases respectively, with 13 bases between them. The DNA of the CDR3 is TGTGCCAGCAGCCGCAACGGGGGCTCGAACACCGGGGAGCTGTTTTTT. It translates to CASSRNGGSNTGELFF.

Concerning this clonotype itself: One end of the junction is discordant with germline, which a read error may explain. CDR3 in amino acids: CASSRGYGADVLTF. CDR3 coding DNA: TGTGCCAGCAGTAGGGGGTACGGGGCCGACGTCCTGACTTTC. The rearrangement joins TRBV6-1 to TRBJ2-6; perhaps TRBD1 as D (6 bases). The CDR3 is 14 amino acids. Germline assignment: CDR1 MNHNS and CDR2 SASEGT.

This clonotype was detected once. The chain links TRBV7-2 to TRBJ2-1; 10 nucleotides agree with TRBD2. After removal of 0 bases from V and 8 bases from J, the junction contained 10 bases not matched to a gene. The CDR3 is made up of 17 amino acids. Germline V gene sequence: CDR1 SGHTA, CDR2 FQGNSA. In DNA form, the CDR3 reads TGTGCCAGCAGCTTAGCGGGGCAGCGGGGGGGCAGGGATGAGCAGTTCTTC. Amino acid sequence: CASSLAGQRGGRDEQFF.

The V and J genes are TRBV7-6 and TRBJ2-1; 10 positions agree with TRBD2. The CDR3 totals 15 residues. Germline assignment: CDR1 SGHVS and CDR2 FNYEAQ. V lost 4 bases and J lost 5; bases outside the gene matches: 5. In DNA form, the CDR3 reads TGTGCCAGCAGCTCTAGCGGGAGCCCCCACAATGAGCAGTTCTTC. Translated, it gives CASSSSGSPHNEQFF.

This clonotype was seen a few times. CDR3 residues: CATSAAGTGATYEQYF. The CDR3 DNA follows: TGTGCCACCAGTGCTGCGGGGACAGGGGCAACGTACGAGCAGTACTTC. The V call is TRBV24-1, the J call TRBJ2-7; 10 nucleotides align to TRBD1. Germline V gene sequence: CDR1 KGHDR, CDR2 SFDVKD. V dropped 5 bases and J dropped 4; count of bases not matched to a gene: 10. The CDR3 covers 16 residues.